These T cell receptor beta chains were read from a single sample in a study of cytomegalovirus exposure and HLA in healthy donors. This table comes from immunoSEQ multiplex PCR, and its TCRdb copy is limited to in-frame clones, with some not included. The data contain tens of thousands of clones, around 97% of them seen just once; the ten biggest clones take up 1.5% to 2%. The sample comprised PBMCs. The receptor source for this set is a woman in her late teens or twenties in good health and CMV-seropositive. Both conserved end residues are part of each CDR3. The order of the fields is D gene, V gene, J gene, clone size, CDR3 DNA, CDR3 protein. The D gene is left open where the match is weak. Rows give clone size only sometimes, using once, few, many, or a class for an expanded clone.

d_call: .; v_call: TRBV28; j_call: TRBJ2-7; clone_size: .; cdr3_nt: TGTGCCAGCAGTTCCTCACGGAGCGGAGGGAAGGGGTACGAGCAGTACTTC; cdr3_aa: CASSSSRSGGKGYEQYF
d_call: TRBD2; v_call: TRBV18; j_call: TRBJ2-1; clone_size: .; cdr3_nt: TGTGCCAGCTCACCGAGAACTAGCGGGACCAATGAGCAGTTCTTC; cdr3_aa: CASSPRTSGTNEQFF
d_call: TRBD1; v_call: TRBV27; j_call: TRBJ2-3; clone_size: .; cdr3_nt: TGTGCCAGCAGTCCGGGACAGGTCTTTACAGATACGCAGTATTTT; cdr3_aa: CASSPGQVFTDTQYF
d_call: TRBD1; v_call: TRBV2; j_call: TRBJ1-3; clone_size: .; cdr3_nt: TGTGCCAGCAGTAGACAGGGGGTTGGAAACACCATATATTTT; cdr3_aa: CASSRQGVGNTIYF
d_call: .; v_call: TRBV9; j_call: TRBJ1-1; clone_size: .; cdr3_nt: TGTGCCAGCAGCGTAGTCCCCCGGACAGAGAACACTGAAGCTTTCTTT; cdr3_aa: CASSVVPRTENTEAFF
d_call: .; v_call: TRBV19; j_call: TRBJ2-2; clone_size: .; cdr3_nt: TGTGCCAGTAGCCAGGGGATAACCGGGGAGCTGTTTTTT; cdr3_aa: CASSQGITGELFF
d_call: .; v_call: TRBV29-1; j_call: TRBJ2-3; clone_size: .; cdr3_nt: TGCAGCGTTGCATCGCGTCTTAGCACAGATACGCAGTATTTT; cdr3_aa: CSVASRLSTDTQYF
d_call: .; v_call: TRBV2; j_call: TRBJ1-4; clone_size: once; cdr3_nt: TGTGCCAGCGATGAGGGAACTGAAAAACTGTTTTTT; cdr3_aa: CASDEGTEKLFF
d_call: .; v_call: TRBV29-1; j_call: TRBJ1-1; clone_size: .; cdr3_nt: TGCAGCGTTGAAGTTCAGGGGAAATGGACTGAAGCTTTCTTT; cdr3_aa: CSVEVQGKWTEAFF
d_call: .; v_call: TRBV27; j_call: TRBJ1-2; clone_size: .; cdr3_nt: TGTGCCAGCAGTTTTCAAGCCAGCGACTATGGCTACACCTTC; cdr3_aa: CASSFQASDYGYTF
d_call: .; v_call: TRBV7-2; j_call: TRBJ1-2; clone_size: .; cdr3_nt: TGTGCCACCTCAGGAAGAAATGGCTACACCTTC; cdr3_aa: CATSGRNGYTF
d_call: .; v_call: TRBV5-8; j_call: TRBJ2-5; clone_size: .; cdr3_nt: TGTGCCAGCAGCACGGGACAACCGAAGGGCCTAGAGACCCAGTACTTC; cdr3_aa: CASSTGQPKGLETQYF
d_call: TRBD2; v_call: TRBV19; j_call: TRBJ2-2; clone_size: .; cdr3_nt: TGTGCCAGTAGCAGAAGCGGGAGGGCCAGGGACACCGGGGAGCTGTTTTTT; cdr3_aa: CASSRSGRARDTGELFF
d_call: TRBD1; v_call: TRBV5-8; j_call: TRBJ1-5; clone_size: .; cdr3_nt: TGTGCCAGCAGCTCCGGGACAGGGGGAAATCAGCCCCAGCATTTT; cdr3_aa: CASSSGTGGNQPQHF
d_call: .; v_call: TRBV6-6; j_call: TRBJ1-1; clone_size: few; cdr3_nt: TGTGCCAGCAGTTACGAGATGGTGTCTGAAGCTTTCTTT; cdr3_aa: CASSYEMVSEAFF
d_call: .; v_call: TRBV5-1; j_call: TRBJ2-3; clone_size: .; cdr3_nt: TGCGCCAGCAGCTTGAGCGGACTGATTGGAGATACGCAGTATTTT; cdr3_aa: CASSLSGLIGDTQYF
d_call: TRBD2; v_call: TRBV28; j_call: TRBJ2-1; clone_size: .; cdr3_nt: TGTGCCAGCAGTGTGACTAGCGTCGGGAATGAGCAGTTCTTC; cdr3_aa: CASSVTSVGNEQFF
d_call: TRBD2; v_call: TRBV19; j_call: TRBJ2-3; clone_size: .; cdr3_nt: TGTGCCAGTACAACACTAGCGGGGTTCACAGATACGCAGTATTTT; cdr3_aa: CASTTLAGFTDTQYF
d_call: TRBD1; v_call: TRBV27; j_call: TRBJ1-5; clone_size: once; cdr3_nt: TGTGCCAGCAGAAAACAGGGGGCGGGTCAGCCCCAGCATTTT; cdr3_aa: CASRKQGAGQPQHF
d_call: TRBD1; v_call: TRBV30; j_call: TRBJ2-2; clone_size: .; cdr3_nt: TGTGCCCACGGACAGGGGCACACCGGGGAGCTGTTTTTT; cdr3_aa: CAHGQGHTGELFF
d_call: TRBD1; v_call: TRBV27; j_call: TRBJ2-7; clone_size: .; cdr3_nt: TGTGCCAGCAGTTTAAAGACAGGGGATATAGACGAGCAGTACTTC; cdr3_aa: CASSLKTGDIDEQYF
d_call: .; v_call: TRBV5-1; j_call: TRBJ2-5; clone_size: once; cdr3_nt: TGCGCCAGCAGCCCTTACAGGACAGCGGTCCAAGAGACCCAGTACTTC; cdr3_aa: CASSPYRTAVQETQYF
d_call: .; v_call: TRBV18; j_call: TRBJ2-3; clone_size: .; cdr3_nt: TGTGCCAGCTCACCATTCAGGGATACGCAGTATTTT; cdr3_aa: CASSPFRDTQYF
d_call: TRBD2; v_call: TRBV28; j_call: TRBJ2-1; clone_size: few; cdr3_nt: TGTGCCAGCAGTTCCCGACTAGCGGTTTACAATGAGCAGTTCTTC; cdr3_aa: CASSSRLAVYNEQFF
d_call: TRBD2; v_call: TRBV13; j_call: TRBJ2-7; clone_size: .; cdr3_nt: TGTGCCAGCAGCGCAACCGGGACTAGCGGGAGGGCCCTCTACGAGCAGTACTTC; cdr3_aa: CASSATGTSGRALYEQYF
d_call: .; v_call: TRBV7-3; j_call: TRBJ2-2; clone_size: .; cdr3_nt: TGTGCCAGCAGCTTAGTCAGAAACACCGGGGAGCTGTTTTTT; cdr3_aa: CASSLVRNTGELFF
d_call: TRBD1; v_call: TRBV18; j_call: TRBJ1-4; clone_size: .; cdr3_nt: TGTGCCAGCTCAACCCTACAGGGGGCTAATGAAAAACTGTTTTTT; cdr3_aa: CASSTLQGANEKLFF
d_call: .; v_call: TRBV30; j_call: TRBJ1-3; clone_size: .; cdr3_nt: TGTGCCTGGAGTGTGTCCAGGTTCGGAAACACCATATATTTT; cdr3_aa: CAWSVSRFGNTIYF
d_call: .; v_call: TRBV6-5; j_call: TRBJ1-2; clone_size: .; cdr3_nt: TGTGCCGCGATCAGGGGAGCCGGCTACACCTTC; cdr3_aa: CAAIRGAGYTF
d_call: TRBD2; v_call: TRBV5-1; j_call: TRBJ2-1; clone_size: .; cdr3_nt: TGCGCCAGCAGCTTGTTGAGCTCCTTTATGGCGGGAGATTTGGGTGAGCAGTTCTTC; cdr3_aa: CASSLLSSFMAGDLGEQFF
d_call: .; v_call: TRBV20-1; j_call: TRBJ1-1; clone_size: .; cdr3_nt: TGCAGTGACGGGGAAGCTTTCTTT; cdr3_aa: CSDGEAFF
d_call: TRBD1; v_call: TRBV11-3; j_call: TRBJ2-7; clone_size: once; cdr3_nt: TGTGCCAGCAGCCCCAGGACAGGGAACTACGAGCAGTACTTC; cdr3_aa: CASSPRTGNYEQYF
d_call: TRBD2; v_call: TRBV2; j_call: TRBJ2-1; clone_size: .; cdr3_nt: TGTGCCAGCAGTGTCGGGCTAGCGGGAGGGTACAATGAGCAGTTCTTC; cdr3_aa: CASSVGLAGGYNEQFF
d_call: .; v_call: TRBV28; j_call: TRBJ2-7; clone_size: .; cdr3_nt: TGTGCCAGCAGTTTAGGGCAGGGGAATTCCTACGAGCAGTACTTC; cdr3_aa: CASSLGQGNSYEQYF
d_call: .; v_call: TRBV10-3; j_call: TRBJ2-1; clone_size: .; cdr3_nt: TGTGCCATCAGTGGGCAATGGGAGCAGTTCTTC; cdr3_aa: CAISGQWEQFF
d_call: .; v_call: TRBV28; j_call: TRBJ2-1; clone_size: .; cdr3_nt: TGTGCCAGCAGTTCACCCCCGGCAGGAACCTACAATGAGCAGTTCTTC; cdr3_aa: CASSSPPAGTYNEQFF
d_call: .; v_call: TRBV29-1; j_call: TRBJ1-1; clone_size: .; cdr3_nt: TGCAGGCGGTACGGTACTGAAGCTTTCTTT; cdr3_aa: CRRYGTEAFF
d_call: .; v_call: TRBV5-4; j_call: TRBJ2-2; clone_size: once; cdr3_nt: TGTGCCAGCAGCTTGCGGGAGAACACCGGGGAGCTGTTTTTT; cdr3_aa: CASSLRENTGELFF
d_call: TRBD1; v_call: TRBV5-4; j_call: TRBJ1-1; clone_size: .; cdr3_nt: TGTGCCAGCAGCTGGGGCCCGACAGGGATGAACACTGAAGCTTTCTTT; cdr3_aa: CASSWGPTGMNTEAFF
d_call: .; v_call: TRBV10-2; j_call: TRBJ2-1; clone_size: .; cdr3_nt: TGCGCCAGCAGTGGCTGGGACTCGAGGGGTAGGAGCTCCTACAATGAGCAGTTCTTC; cdr3_aa: CASSGWDSRGRSSYNEQFF
d_call: TRBD2; v_call: TRBV10-2; j_call: TRBJ2-3; clone_size: .; cdr3_nt: TGCGCCAGCAGTGACTCCTTCGGACTAGCGAGAGCAGATACGCAGTATTTT; cdr3_aa: CASSDSFGLARADTQYF